This entry is about one TCR beta chain. Which antigen it targets is not known. Base-call qualities are not available, and no considerably larger clone is one nucleotide away. The immunoSEQ Assay, a bias-controlled multiplex PCR, was used to amplify TCRbeta CDR3 regions from genomic DNA. In the paper's pipeline: Nucleated cell counts per sample were estimated from amplification of reference gene primers within the assay. To quantify the absolute abundance of each unique TCRbeta CDR3 rearrangement, sequence reads were collapsed and filtered. Productive Simpson clonality was computed per sample as the square root of Simpson's diversity index over productive rearrangements. TCRdb took over this immuneACCESS table, retaining in-frame rearrangements with V and J assigned. Such tables are incomplete; in checked studies, under half of the missing clones stem from an unresolved V gene, and the remainder is unexplained. V and J calls and clone size are copied from that table; D and trimming were computed from the DNA. Across this sample there are about 120,000 clones, with about 86% seen only once. Of the sample, more than 3% is held by the ten largest clones.

For CDR1 and CDR2, the germline V gene lists SGHRS and YFSETQ. The CDR3 covers 15 residues, taking in both the cysteine and the phenylalanine. Of all the DNA, just the CDR3 is kept, 45 bases in frame from base 1. Relative to germline, V is 4 bases shorter and J is 3 bases shorter, with 13 bases between their ends. The sample comes from a study of blood T cell repertoires in COVID-19 (TCRdb year 2020). The study in broad terms: Samples from collaborators originated in the United States, Italy and Spain and spanned both the acute and convalescent phases of COVID-19. The material from the prospective study consisted of cDNA or gDNA derived from T cells, B-cell-depleted T cells, or PBMCs. Subjects who had been exposed to COVID-19, were actively infected with it, or had recovered from it provided the deeply sampled blood TCRbeta repertoires that made up the dataset. The repertoires were released in a freely available public database meant as a resource for research on the immune response to SARS-CoV-2. Samples were obtained from the ongoing ImmuneRACE study (first 160 participants) and from roughly 1,300 subjects provided by 6 global collaborators. Sample metadata almost always included a de-identified subject ID, COVID-19 status, age in years and sex. Where available, HLA class I and class II types were obtained from metadata supplied by the sample provider rather than from assay-based typing.

The collaborating institutions used their own protocols to collect whole blood in K2EDTA tubes. For TCRbeta analysis, collaborator samples were shipped as frozen whole blood, as isolated PBMCs, or as DNA extracted from either sample type. Findings and caveats that apply to the study as a whole: The amount of clinical and demographic metadata varied by source and participant and was provided uncurated.

The chain was built from TRBV5-1 and TRBJ2-2, with an unclear D gene assignment. This clonotype was sampled from a woman aged 45-65 years with acute or convalescent COVID-19. The sequenced material came from peripheral blood. The bases read TGCGCCAGCAGCCCCGATACAACAGACACCGGGGAGCTGTTTTTT. The resulting protein is CASSPDTTDTGELFF.